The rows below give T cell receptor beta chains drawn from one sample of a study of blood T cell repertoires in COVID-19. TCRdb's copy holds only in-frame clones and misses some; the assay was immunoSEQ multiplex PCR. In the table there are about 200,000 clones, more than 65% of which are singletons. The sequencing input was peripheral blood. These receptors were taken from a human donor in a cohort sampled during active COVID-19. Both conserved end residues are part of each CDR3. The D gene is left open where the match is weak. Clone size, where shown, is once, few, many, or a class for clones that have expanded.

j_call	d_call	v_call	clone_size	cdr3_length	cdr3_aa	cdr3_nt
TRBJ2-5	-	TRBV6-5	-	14	CASSYQGGQETQYF	TGTGCCAGCAGTTATCAGGGGGGTCAAGAGACCCAGTACTTC
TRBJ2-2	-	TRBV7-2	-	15	CASSLSSGNTGELFF	TGTGCCAGCAGCTTGAGTAGCGGGAACACCGGGGAGCTGTTTTTT
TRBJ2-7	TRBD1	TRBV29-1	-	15	CSAAPGQGVLGEQYF	TGCAGCGCCGCACCGGGACAGGGGGTTTTGGGCGAGCAGTACTTC
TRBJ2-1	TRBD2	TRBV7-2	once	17	CASSFQPSGSSYNEQFF	TGTGCCAGCAGCTTTCAGCCTAGCGGGAGCTCCTACAATGAGCAGTTCTTC
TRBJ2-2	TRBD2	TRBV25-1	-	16	CASSLPGGRNTGELFF	TGTGCCAGCAGTCTCCCGGGGGGGCGAAACACCGGGGAGCTGTTTTTT
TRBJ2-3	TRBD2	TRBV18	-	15	CASSVTSGRTDTQYF	TGTGCCAGCTCAGTAACTAGCGGGAGAACAGATACGCAGTATTTT
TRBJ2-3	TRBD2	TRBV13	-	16	CASRHRSSGRTDTQYF	TGTGCCAGCAGACATAGGTCTAGCGGGAGAACAGATACGCAGTATTTT
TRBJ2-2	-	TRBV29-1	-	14	CSVEVTGWTGELFF	TGCAGCGTTGAAGTTACAGGGTGGACCGGGGAGCTGTTTTTT
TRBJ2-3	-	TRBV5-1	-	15	CASSLAGIGTDTQYF	TGCGCCAGCAGCTTGGCGGGAATAGGCACAGATACGCAGTATTTT
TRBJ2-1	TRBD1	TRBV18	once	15	CASSPRGQGANEQFF	TGTGCCAGCTCACCACGGGGACAGGGTGCCAATGAGCAGTTCTTC
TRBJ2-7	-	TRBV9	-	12	CASSPRVGEQYF	TGTGCCAGCAGCCCGAGGGTGGGTGAGCAGTACTTC
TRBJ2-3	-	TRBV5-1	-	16	CASRRVSGPVTDTQYF	TGCGCCAGCAGACGAGTTAGCGGACCAGTCACAGATACGCAGTATTTT
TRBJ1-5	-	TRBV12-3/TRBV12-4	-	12	CASSPLLRPQHF	TGTGCCAGCAGTCCTCTACTCCGGCCCCAGCATTTT
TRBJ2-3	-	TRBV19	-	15	CASREVGGSTDTQYF	TGTGCCAGTAGGGAGGTGGGCGGTAGCACAGATACGCAGTATTTT
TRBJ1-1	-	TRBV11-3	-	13	CASSYQENTEAFF	TGTGCCAGCAGCTACCAGGAGAACACTGAAGCTTTCTTT
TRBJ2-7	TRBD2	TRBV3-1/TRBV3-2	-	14	CASSLGAGGGEQYF	TGTGCCAGCAGCCTTGGGGCGGGAGGGGGCGAGCAGTACTTC
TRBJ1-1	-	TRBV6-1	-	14	CASKWSDLNTEAFF	TGTGCCAGCAAGTGGTCAGATCTGAACACTGAAGCTTTCTTT
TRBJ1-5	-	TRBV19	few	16	CASSIDQRVGNQPQHF	TGTGCCAGTAGTATAGATCAGAGGGTGGGCAATCAGCCCCAGCATTTT
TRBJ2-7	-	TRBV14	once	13	CASSQRGSYEQYF	TGTGCCAGCAGCCAACGGGGAAGCTACGAGCAGTACTTC
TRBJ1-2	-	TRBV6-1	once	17	CASSDKFRGNSNYGYTF	TGTGCCAGCAGTGACAAATTTCGGGGTAATTCTAACTATGGCTACACCTTC
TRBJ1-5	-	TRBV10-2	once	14	CASSVQGGNQPQHF	TGCGCCAGCAGTGTACAGGGAGGGAATCAGCCCCAGCATTTT
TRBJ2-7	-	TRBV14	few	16	CASSQVDGRGSYEQYF	TGTGCCAGCAGCCAAGTGGACGGGAGAGGGTCCTACGAGCAGTACTTC
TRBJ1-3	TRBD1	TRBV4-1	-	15	CASSRGQISGNTIYF	TGCGCCAGCAGCAGGGGACAGATCTCTGGAAACACCATATATTTT
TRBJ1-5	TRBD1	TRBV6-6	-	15	CASSLPGQGYQPQHF	TGTGCCAGCAGTTTACCGGGACAGGGATATCAGCCCCAGCATTTT
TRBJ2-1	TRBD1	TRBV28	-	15	CASSRPGQALYEQFF	TGTGCCAGCAGCCGTCCGGGACAGGCGTTGTATGAGCAGTTCTTC
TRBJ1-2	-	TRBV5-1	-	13	CASSIGTSYGYTF	TGCGCCAGCAGCATCGGGACAAGCTATGGCTACACCTTC
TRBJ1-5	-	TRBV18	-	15	CASSPPGGANQPQHF	TGTGCCAGCTCACCACCCGGGGGGGCCAATCAGCCCCAGCATTTT
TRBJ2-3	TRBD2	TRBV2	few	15	CASRGLAGFKDTQYF	TGTGCCAGCAGGGGACTAGCGGGATTTAAAGATACGCAGTATTTT
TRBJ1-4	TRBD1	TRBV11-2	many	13	CASSLDIRGLLFF	TGTGCCAGCAGCTTAGATATTAGGGGGCTGCTGTTTTTT
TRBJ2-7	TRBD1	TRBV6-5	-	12	CASRKTGGEQYF	TGTGCCAGCCGGAAAACAGGGGGCGAGCAGTACTTC
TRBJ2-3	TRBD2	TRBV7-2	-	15	CASSLSPGGADTQYF	TGTGCCAGCAGCTTAAGCCCGGGGGGGGCAGATACGCAGTATTTT
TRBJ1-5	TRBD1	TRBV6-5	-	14	CASRTGTENQPQHF	TGTGCCAGCAGGACAGGGACCGAAAATCAGCCCCAGCATTTT
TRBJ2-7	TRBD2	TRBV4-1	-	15	CASSYRTSGSYEQYF	TGCGCCAGCAGCTATCGGACTAGCGGTTCCTACGAGCAGTACTTC
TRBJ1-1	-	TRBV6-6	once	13	CASSYQGNTEAFF	TGTGCCAGCAGTTACCAGGGTAACACTGAAGCTTTCTTT
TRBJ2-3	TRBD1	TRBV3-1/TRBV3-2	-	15	CASSLFQGAEDTQYF	TGTGCCAGCAGCCTCTTCCAGGGGGCTGAAGATACGCAGTATTTT
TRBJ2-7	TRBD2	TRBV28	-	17	CASSPGLAERITYEQYF	TGTGCCAGCAGTCCCGGACTAGCGGAACGAATTACCTACGAGCAGTACTTC
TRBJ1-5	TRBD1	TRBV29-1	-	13	CSVGDRGSQPQHF	TGCAGCGTTGGAGACAGGGGTTCTCAGCCCCAGCATTTT
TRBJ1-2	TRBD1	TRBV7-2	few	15	CASSRTGEVGYGYTF	TGTGCCAGCAGCAGGACAGGGGAGGTTGGCTATGGCTACACCTTC
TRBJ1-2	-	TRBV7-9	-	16	CASSPILSGGNYGYTF	TGTGCCAGCAGCCCGATCCTGAGTGGGGGGAACTATGGCTACACCTTC
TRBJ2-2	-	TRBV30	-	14	CAWSVLRDTGELFF	TGTGCCTGGAGTGTACTGCGAGACACCGGGGAGCTGTTTTTT